A selection of T cell receptor beta chains follows, all from one sample in a study of T cells in Graves' hyperthyroidism and ophthalmopathy. Each CDR3 protein gets one entry after TCRdb re-called the multiplex PCR reads with MiXCR. The table has about 350,000 distinct CDR3 sequences, 13% to 15% seen once. What was sequenced was blood. All receptors derive from a woman aged 60 to 75 with Graves' ophthalmopathy. Both conserved end residues are part of each CDR3. The order of the fields is J gene, V gene, CDR3 protein.

TRBJ2-6,TRBV6-1,CASKDASEASGANVLTF
TRBJ2-1,TRBV6-1,CASRQTGGLGGTQFF
TRBJ1-1,TRBV12-5,CASGLGAMNTEAFF
TRBJ2-3,TRBV19,CASSISGVDTQYF
TRBJ1-5,TRBV18,CASSSRWGDQPQHF
TRBJ1-3,TRBV9,CASSYGTGDPKSGNTIYF
TRBJ1-5,TRBV20-1,CSARGTGNQPQHF
TRBJ2-2,TRBV19,CASSTGHGWPGELFF
TRBJ1-5,TRBV28,CASTLSPGIQPQHF
TRBJ1-5,TRBV12-3/TRBV12-4,CASSLTPNQPQHF
TRBJ2-7,TRBV6-1,CASSRGRVSEQYF
TRBJ2-2,TRBV2,CASTRGTGNTGELFF
TRBJ2-7,TRBV11-2,CASSLLASYYEQYF
TRBJ2-7,TRBV5-1,CASSGLAGYEQYF
TRBJ2-1,TRBV7-9,CASSSGYNEQFF
TRBJ2-3,TRBV28,CASSLPRPSKQYF
TRBJ2-3,TRBV5-1,CASSIRLAHTDTQYF
TRBJ2-3,TRBV28,CASSSHPGTSGAPGNTQYF
TRBJ2-2,TRBV28,CASSFRTGGSGTGELFF
TRBJ1-1,TRBV27,CASRFSYRVGTEAFF
TRBJ2-5,TRBV25-1,CASSDRLQGSETQYF
TRBJ2-5,TRBV3-1,CASSQPGLGETQYF
TRBJ2-7,TRBV20-1,CSGTGGTYEQYF
TRBJ1-4,TRBV9,CASSVGSGQGYEKLFF
TRBJ2-3,TRBV28,CASSPGGTSTDTQYF
TRBJ2-6,TRBV7-3,CASSPGRVGRANVLTF
TRBJ2-2,TRBV18,CASSPQGYGELFF
TRBJ2-1,TRBV2,CASSVGDEQFF
TRBJ2-5,TRBV19,CASSVAGGLETQYF
TRBJ2-1,TRBV4-2,CASSIDPGLAWGQFF
TRBJ2-1,TRBV6-7,CASSYGSPPLLPQGNEQFF
TRBJ1-2,TRBV29-1,CSVHREVLRGYTF
TRBJ1-1,TRBV12-3/TRBV12-4,CASSLSGPTTEAFF
TRBJ2-3,TRBV7-2,CASSTNPGTGTDTQYF
TRBJ2-1,TRBV5-1,CASSFLGDRSYNEQFF
TRBJ2-3,TRBV19,CASSAPGLVVPDTQYF
TRBJ2-5,TRBV15,CATSRETGAQETQYF
TRBJ2-1,TRBV6-2/TRBV6-3,CASQLSGRGGHNEQFF
TRBJ1-1,TRBV30,CAWGQGNTEAFF
TRBJ2-3,TRBV29-1,CSVELWQSTDTQYF
TRBJ1-6,TRBV10-3,CAISEDTGGQRGSPLHF
TRBJ2-7,TRBV14,CASSPLRWYEQYF
TRBJ2-1,TRBV27,CASSSPPTGLQSGKQFF
TRBJ2-5,TRBV5-1,CASSLNLAGAGETQYF